Listed below are T cell receptor beta chains from one sample, sequenced in a study of T cell responses to AZD1222 COVID-19 vaccine. Profiling relied on immunoSEQ multiplex PCR, and the TCRdb table lists in-frame clones only, not all of them. The table has around 140,000 clones, approximately 93% seen once. This material consisted of peripheral blood, taken after recovery from COVID-19. The source of these receptors is an adult who had recovered from COVID-19. Each CDR3 is given with its conserved first and last residue. The D gene is left open where the match is weak. Clone size is given for some rows only: seen once, a few or many times, or a class if the clone is expanded.

D gene: -
clone size: -
J gene: TRBJ2-7
V gene: TRBV7-9
CDR3 protein: CASSRNQGYEQYF
CDR3 DNA: TGTGCCAGCAGCCGAAATCAGGGCTACGAGCAGTACTTC

D gene: TRBD1
clone size: -
J gene: TRBJ2-3
V gene: TRBV7-9
CDR3 protein: CASSRQGSDTQYF
CDR3 DNA: TGTGCCAGCAGCCGACAGGGTTCAGATACGCAGTATTTT

D gene: TRBD1
clone size: -
J gene: TRBJ1-2
V gene: TRBV29-1
CDR3 protein: CSAGRGGQGIRSNYGYTF
CDR3 DNA: TGCAGCGCCGGGAGGGGGGGACAGGGTATTCGGTCTAACTATGGCTACACCTTC

D gene: -
clone size: -
J gene: TRBJ1-2
V gene: TRBV29-1
CDR3 protein: CSVDRGTYGYTF
CDR3 DNA: TGCAGCGTTGATCGGGGAACCTATGGCTACACCTTC

D gene: TRBD1
clone size: -
J gene: TRBJ1-5
V gene: TRBV12-3/TRBV12-4
CDR3 protein: CASSTDRDQPQHF
CDR3 DNA: TGTGCCAGCAGTACGGACAGGGATCAGCCCCAGCATTTT

D gene: -
clone size: -
J gene: TRBJ2-1
V gene: TRBV28
CDR3 protein: CASRIGHVSSYNEQFF
CDR3 DNA: TGTGCCAGCAGGATAGGACATGTCAGCTCCTACAATGAGCAGTTCTTC

D gene: TRBD1
clone size: once
J gene: TRBJ2-2
V gene: TRBV19
CDR3 protein: CASSIRTGTANTGELFF
CDR3 DNA: TGTGCCAGTAGTATTCGAACCGGGACAGCGAACACCGGGGAGCTGTTTTTT

D gene: -
clone size: -
J gene: TRBJ2-1
V gene: TRBV13
CDR3 protein: CASSSRGGHEQFF
CDR3 DNA: TGTGCCAGCAGCTCCAGGGGAGGTCATGAGCAGTTCTTC

D gene: -
clone size: once
J gene: TRBJ1-1
V gene: TRBV6-5
CDR3 protein: CASNIGMNTEAFF
CDR3 DNA: TGTGCCAGCAATATAGGAATGAACACTGAAGCTTTCTTT

D gene: TRBD2
clone size: -
J gene: TRBJ2-7
V gene: TRBV11-2
CDR3 protein: CASSVGLVIERREYEQYF
CDR3 DNA: TGTGCCAGCAGCGTGGGACTAGTAATAGAACGAAGGGAGTACGAGCAGTACTTC

D gene: TRBD2
clone size: -
J gene: TRBJ2-1
V gene: TRBV27
CDR3 protein: CASSTLSGSSYNEQFF
CDR3 DNA: TGTGCCAGCAGTACCCTGAGCGGGAGCTCCTACAATGAGCAGTTCTTC

D gene: -
clone size: -
J gene: TRBJ2-4
V gene: TRBV28
CDR3 protein: CASLSGPSDKNIQYF
CDR3 DNA: TGTGCCAGCCTTAGCGGACCGAGTGACAAAAACATTCAGTACTTC

D gene: TRBD1
clone size: -
J gene: TRBJ2-5
V gene: TRBV4-2
CDR3 protein: CASSQGGTGETQYF
CDR3 DNA: TGTGCCAGCAGCCAAGGGGGGACAGGGGAGACCCAGTACTTC

D gene: -
clone size: -
J gene: TRBJ2-7
V gene: TRBV5-1
CDR3 protein: CASSYGTGGGHYEQYF
CDR3 DNA: TGCGCCAGCAGCTACGGTACAGGTGGTGGGCACTACGAGCAGTACTTC

D gene: -
clone size: once
J gene: TRBJ2-1
V gene: TRBV5-5
CDR3 protein: CASSLEWTDYSSYNEQFF
CDR3 DNA: TGTGCCAGCAGCTTGGAATGGACCGATTACAGCTCCTACAATGAGCAGTTCTTC

D gene: -
clone size: -
J gene: TRBJ2-7
V gene: TRBV14
CDR3 protein: CASSQKLTGPSYEQYF
CDR3 DNA: TGTGCCAGCAGCCAAAAACTGACGGGTCCCTCCTACGAGCAGTACTTC

D gene: TRBD1
clone size: -
J gene: TRBJ1-1
V gene: TRBV3-1/TRBV3-2
CDR3 protein: CASSRRDRVEGTEAFF
CDR3 DNA: TGTGCCAGCAGCCGGCGGGACAGGGTCGAGGGCACTGAAGCTTTCTTT

D gene: -
clone size: -
J gene: TRBJ1-4
V gene: TRBV6-5
CDR3 protein: CASSLSGSNEKLFF
CDR3 DNA: TGTGCCAGCTCTCTTTCGGGTTCTAATGAAAAACTGTTTTTT

D gene: -
clone size: -
J gene: TRBJ1-6
V gene: TRBV7-9
CDR3 protein: CASSLGGLRTPLHF
CDR3 DNA: TGTGCCAGCAGCTTAGGAGGACTTAGGACACCCCTCCACTTT

D gene: -
clone size: -
J gene: TRBJ2-3
V gene: TRBV7-8
CDR3 protein: CASSLLPGGAGTDTQYF
CDR3 DNA: TGTGCCAGCAGCCTACTCCCCGGGGGCGCGGGCACAGATACGCAGTATTTT

D gene: -
clone size: -
J gene: TRBJ2-1
V gene: TRBV18
CDR3 protein: CASSQGARSYNEQFF
CDR3 DNA: TGTGCCAGCTCCCAAGGGGCTAGGTCCTACAATGAGCAGTTCTTC

D gene: -
clone size: -
J gene: TRBJ2-7
V gene: TRBV27
CDR3 protein: CASSLRTDSYEQYF
CDR3 DNA: TGTGCCAGCAGTCTTAGGACGGACTCCTACGAGCAGTACTTC

D gene: TRBD2
clone size: -
J gene: TRBJ2-7
V gene: TRBV28
CDR3 protein: CASRGLAYEQYF
CDR3 DNA: TGTGCCAGCAGGGGACTAGCCTACGAGCAGTACTTC

D gene: TRBD2
clone size: -
J gene: TRBJ2-2
V gene: TRBV6-5
CDR3 protein: CASSYRTGLAAGELFF
CDR3 DNA: TGTGCCAGCAGCTACAGAACCGGACTAGCAGCCGGGGAGCTGTTTTTT

D gene: -
clone size: -
J gene: TRBJ1-1
V gene: TRBV6-2/TRBV6-3
CDR3 protein: CASSYSRGLNTEAFF
CDR3 DNA: TGTGCCAGCAGTTACTCTCGGGGGTTAAACACTGAAGCTTTCTTT

D gene: TRBD2
clone size: -
J gene: TRBJ2-2
V gene: TRBV11-2
CDR3 protein: CASSLVRTSGTGELFF
CDR3 DNA: TGTGCCAGCAGCTTAGTCCGGACTAGCGGGACCGGGGAGCTGTTTTTT

D gene: TRBD1
clone size: -
J gene: TRBJ2-3
V gene: TRBV2
CDR3 protein: CASRMDRGPDTQYF
CDR3 DNA: TGTGCCAGCAGGATGGACAGGGGCCCAGATACGCAGTATTTT

D gene: -
clone size: -
J gene: TRBJ1-4
V gene: TRBV3-1/TRBV3-2
CDR3 protein: CASSQGDIATNEKLFF
CDR3 DNA: TGTGCCAGCAGCCAAGGTGACATTGCAACTAATGAAAAACTGTTTTTT

D gene: -
clone size: -
J gene: TRBJ2-1
V gene: TRBV2
CDR3 protein: CASRDRHNEQFF
CDR3 DNA: TGTGCCAGCAGGGACAGACACAATGAGCAGTTCTTC

D gene: TRBD1
clone size: -
J gene: TRBJ2-1
V gene: TRBV5-1
CDR3 protein: CASSGTGEYNEQFF
CDR3 DNA: TGCGCCAGCTCCGGGACAGGGGAGTACAATGAGCAGTTCTTC

D gene: -
clone size: -
J gene: TRBJ1-3
V gene: TRBV30
CDR3 protein: CAWSMQGNTIYF
CDR3 DNA: TGTGCCTGGAGTATGCAGGGGAACACCATATATTTT

D gene: -
clone size: once
J gene: TRBJ1-2
V gene: TRBV3-1/TRBV3-2
CDR3 protein: CASSQSQGLWGYTF
CDR3 DNA: TGTGCCAGCAGCCAATCGCAGGGGCTATGGGGCTACACCTTC

D gene: -
clone size: -
J gene: TRBJ2-1
V gene: TRBV5-1
CDR3 protein: CASSSHLNEQFF
CDR3 DNA: TGCGCCAGCAGCTCCCACCTTAATGAGCAGTTCTTC

D gene: -
clone size: -
J gene: TRBJ1-4
V gene: TRBV5-1
CDR3 protein: CASSLNGLIPNEKLFF
CDR3 DNA: TGCGCCAGCAGCTTGAACGGGCTGATTCCTAATGAAAAACTGTTTTTT

D gene: TRBD1
clone size: -
J gene: TRBJ1-4
V gene: TRBV5-1
CDR3 protein: CASSLAGTGENEKLFF
CDR3 DNA: TGCGCCAGCAGCTTGGCGGGGACAGGGGAGAATGAAAAACTGTTTTTT

D gene: -
clone size: -
J gene: TRBJ2-1
V gene: TRBV5-6
CDR3 protein: CASSPEGVAGEQFF
CDR3 DNA: TGTGCCAGCAGCCCCGAAGGGGTTGCGGGTGAGCAGTTCTTC

D gene: -
clone size: -
J gene: TRBJ1-2
V gene: TRBV29-1
CDR3 protein: CSVVSSNYGYTF
CDR3 DNA: TGCAGCGTTGTTTCCTCTAACTATGGCTACACCTTC

D gene: TRBD1
clone size: -
J gene: TRBJ2-7
V gene: TRBV7-9
CDR3 protein: CASSQGQGEQYF
CDR3 DNA: TGTGCCAGCAGCCAGGGACAGGGGGAGCAGTACTTC

D gene: -
clone size: -
J gene: TRBJ2-5
V gene: TRBV18
CDR3 protein: CASSPEETQYF
CDR3 DNA: TGTGCCAGCTCACCGGAAGAGACCCAGTACTTC

D gene: -
clone size: -
J gene: TRBJ2-7
V gene: TRBV1
CDR3 protein: CTSSHNSEQYF
CDR3 DNA: TGCACCAGCAGCCACAACAGCGAGCAGTACTTC

D gene: -
clone size: -
J gene: TRBJ1-5
V gene: TRBV19
CDR3 protein: CASRPNQPQHF
CDR3 DNA: TGTGCCAGCCGCCCCAATCAGCCCCAGCATTTT

D gene: -
clone size: -
J gene: TRBJ2-3
V gene: TRBV9
CDR3 protein: CASSVEGRLFDTQYF
CDR3 DNA: TGTGCCAGCAGCGTAGAAGGCAGGTTGTTTGATACGCAGTATTTT

D gene: -
clone size: -
J gene: TRBJ1-2
V gene: TRBV2
CDR3 protein: CASSVKPTPNYGYTF
CDR3 DNA: TGTGCCAGCAGTGTAAAGCCGACACCTAACTATGGCTACACCTTC

D gene: -
clone size: -
J gene: TRBJ1-1
V gene: TRBV25-1
CDR3 protein: CASSEYAHSEAFF
CDR3 DNA: TGTGCCAGCAGTGAATATGCCCACAGTGAAGCTTTCTTT

D gene: -
clone size: -
J gene: TRBJ2-7
V gene: TRBV6-6
CDR3 protein: CASSFRVAEQYF
CDR3 DNA: TGTGCCAGCAGTTTTAGGGTAGCCGAGCAGTACTTC

D gene: TRBD1
clone size: -
J gene: TRBJ2-7
V gene: TRBV27
CDR3 protein: CASRPLGTGLYEQYF
CDR3 DNA: TGTGCCAGCAGGCCCTTAGGGACAGGGCTCTACGAGCAGTACTTC

D gene: -
clone size: -
J gene: TRBJ2-1
V gene: TRBV4-1
CDR3 protein: CASSQDAAKSNEQFF
CDR3 DNA: TGCGCCAGCAGCCAAGATGCAGCTAAAAGCAATGAGCAGTTCTTC

D gene: -
clone size: -
J gene: TRBJ1-1
V gene: TRBV28
CDR3 protein: CASTGSGEAFF
CDR3 DNA: TGTGCCAGCACGGGGAGCGGTGAAGCTTTCTTT

D gene: -
clone size: -
J gene: TRBJ2-7
V gene: TRBV5-6
CDR3 protein: CASTLGRFYEQYF
CDR3 DNA: TGTGCCAGCACCCTGGGGCGGTTCTACGAGCAGTACTTC

D gene: -
clone size: -
J gene: TRBJ1-2
V gene: TRBV28
CDR3 protein: CASSTSSNYGYTF
CDR3 DNA: TGTGCCAGCAGCACCTCCTCTAACTATGGCTACACCTTC

D gene: -
clone size: -
J gene: TRBJ1-2
V gene: TRBV30
CDR3 protein: CAWTQNNYGYTF
CDR3 DNA: TGTGCCTGGACACAGAATAACTATGGCTACACCTTC

D gene: -
clone size: -
J gene: TRBJ1-4
V gene: TRBV6-5
CDR3 protein: CASRQGATNEKLFF
CDR3 DNA: TGTGCCAGCAGGCAGGGAGCAACTAATGAAAAACTGTTTTTT

D gene: TRBD1
clone size: -
J gene: TRBJ2-2
V gene: TRBV2
CDR3 protein: CASSVRGQGTGELFF
CDR3 DNA: TGTGCCAGCAGCGTTCGTGGACAGGGTACCGGGGAGCTGTTTTTT

D gene: TRBD2
clone size: once
J gene: TRBJ2-1
V gene: TRBV6-2/TRBV6-3
CDR3 protein: CASSFYNLRLAGGYNEQFF
CDR3 DNA: TGTGCCAGCAGTTTCTATAACCTCCGACTAGCGGGAGGTTACAATGAGCAGTTCTTC

D gene: -
clone size: -
J gene: TRBJ2-7
V gene: TRBV7-9
CDR3 protein: CASSPSTGDLYEQYF
CDR3 DNA: TGTGCCAGCAGCCCTTCGACAGGTGATCTCTACGAGCAGTACTTC

D gene: -
clone size: once
J gene: TRBJ2-6
V gene: TRBV5-1
CDR3 protein: CASSSRSGANVLTF
CDR3 DNA: TGCGCCAGCAGCTCCCGGTCTGGGGCCAACGTCCTGACTTTC

D gene: TRBD2
clone size: -
J gene: TRBJ2-3
V gene: TRBV2
CDR3 protein: CARGTSGASTDTQYF
CDR3 DNA: TGTGCCAGGGGGACTAGCGGAGCTAGCACAGATACGCAGTATTTT

D gene: -
clone size: -
J gene: TRBJ2-6
V gene: TRBV4-1
CDR3 protein: CASRDSDFSGANVLTF
CDR3 DNA: TGCGCCAGCAGGGACAGCGACTTCTCTGGGGCCAACGTCCTGACTTTC

D gene: -
clone size: -
J gene: TRBJ1-5
V gene: TRBV7-8
CDR3 protein: CASSLLPLTETYSNQPQHF
CDR3 DNA: TGTGCCAGCAGCTTACTCCCCCTTACCGAGACTTATAGCAATCAGCCCCAGCATTTT

D gene: TRBD1
clone size: -
J gene: TRBJ1-1
V gene: TRBV28
CDR3 protein: CASIPWDRGMNTEAFF
CDR3 DNA: TGTGCCAGCATTCCTTGGGACAGGGGAATGAACACTGAAGCTTTCTTT